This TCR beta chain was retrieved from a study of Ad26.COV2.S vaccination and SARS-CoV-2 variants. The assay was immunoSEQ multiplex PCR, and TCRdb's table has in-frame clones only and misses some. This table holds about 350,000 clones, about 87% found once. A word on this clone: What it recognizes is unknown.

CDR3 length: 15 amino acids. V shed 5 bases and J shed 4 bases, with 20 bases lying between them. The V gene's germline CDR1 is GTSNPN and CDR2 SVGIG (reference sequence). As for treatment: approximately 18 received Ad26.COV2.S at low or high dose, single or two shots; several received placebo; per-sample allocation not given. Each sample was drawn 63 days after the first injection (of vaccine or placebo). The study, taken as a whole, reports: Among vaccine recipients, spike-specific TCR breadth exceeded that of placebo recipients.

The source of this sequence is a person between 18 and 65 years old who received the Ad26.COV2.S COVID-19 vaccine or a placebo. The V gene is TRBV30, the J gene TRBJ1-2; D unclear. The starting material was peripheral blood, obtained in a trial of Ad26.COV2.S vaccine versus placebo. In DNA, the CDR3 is TGTGCCTGGCTAGCTGAGCCAGGATCTCTCTATGGCTACACCTTC. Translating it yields CAWLAEPGSLYGYTF.